This entry is about one T cell receptor beta chain. Its antigen is undetermined. Vbeta (60) and Jbeta (13) primers were used in the PCR. The assay was immunoSEQ multiplex PCR, and TCRdb's table has in-frame clones only and misses some. The repertoire holds some 170,000 clones, with around 75% as singletons. Germline values: CDR1 MNHEY, CDR2 SVGAGI. The CDR3 loop spans 13 amino acids. Trimming took off 10 bases at V and 7 bases at J, with 14 bases between the two ends. The source of the sample is a study of cytomegalovirus exposure and HLA in healthy donors. Findings and caveats of the study: The study put some 160 TCR beta chains on its list as cytomegalovirus-associated. In terms of immune exposure information, only CMV serostatus was available. Excluded: some indistinguishable V segments such as TRBV6-2 and TRBV6-3. In a later analysis, TCR association rates varied by HLA locus: DRB1 most, HLA-C fewest.

Source material: PBMCs. This TCR was recovered from a man younger than 30 in good health and CMV-seropositive. This chain joins TRBV6-5 and TRBJ1-6; D is possibly TRBD1 (6 bases). The CDR3 is CAIGGEGNSPLHF. The DNA for the CDR3 is TGTGCCATAGGGGGTGAGGGAAATTCACCCCTCCACTTT.